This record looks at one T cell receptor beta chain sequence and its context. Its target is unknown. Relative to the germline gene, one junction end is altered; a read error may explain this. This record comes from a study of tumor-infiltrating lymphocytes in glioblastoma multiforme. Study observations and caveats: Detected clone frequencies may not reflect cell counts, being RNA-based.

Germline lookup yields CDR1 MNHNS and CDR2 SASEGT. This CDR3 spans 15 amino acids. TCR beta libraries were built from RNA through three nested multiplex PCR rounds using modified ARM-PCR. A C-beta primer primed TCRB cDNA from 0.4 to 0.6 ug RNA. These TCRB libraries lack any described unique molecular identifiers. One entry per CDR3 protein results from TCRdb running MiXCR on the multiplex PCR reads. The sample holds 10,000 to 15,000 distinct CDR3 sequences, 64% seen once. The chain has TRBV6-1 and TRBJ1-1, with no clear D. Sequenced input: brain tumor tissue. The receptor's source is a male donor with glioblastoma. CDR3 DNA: TGTACCAGCAGTCCCCGAACCGGGCCCCACACTGAAGCTTACTTT. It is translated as CTSSPRTGPHTEAYF.